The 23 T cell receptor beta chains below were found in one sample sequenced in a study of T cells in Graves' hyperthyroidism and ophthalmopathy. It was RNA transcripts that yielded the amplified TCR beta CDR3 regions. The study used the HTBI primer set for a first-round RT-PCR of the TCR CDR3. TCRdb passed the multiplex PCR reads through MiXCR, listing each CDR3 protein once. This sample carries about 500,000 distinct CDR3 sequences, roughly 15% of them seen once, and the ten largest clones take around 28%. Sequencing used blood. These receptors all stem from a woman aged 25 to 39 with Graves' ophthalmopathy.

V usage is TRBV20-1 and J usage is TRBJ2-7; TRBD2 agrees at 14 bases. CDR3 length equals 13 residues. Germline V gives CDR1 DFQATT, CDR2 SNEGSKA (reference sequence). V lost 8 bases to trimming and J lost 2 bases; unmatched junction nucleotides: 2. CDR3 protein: CSPGLAGAYEQYF. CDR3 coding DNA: TGCAGTCCGGGACTAGCGGGGGCCTACGAGCAGTACTTC.

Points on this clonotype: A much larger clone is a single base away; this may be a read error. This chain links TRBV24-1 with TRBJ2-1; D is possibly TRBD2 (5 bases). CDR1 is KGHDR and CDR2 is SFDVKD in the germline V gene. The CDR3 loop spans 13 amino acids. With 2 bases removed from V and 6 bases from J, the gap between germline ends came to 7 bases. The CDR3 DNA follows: TGTGCCACCAGTGATTCACTAGTCAATGAGCAGTTCTTC. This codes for CATSDSLVNEQFF.

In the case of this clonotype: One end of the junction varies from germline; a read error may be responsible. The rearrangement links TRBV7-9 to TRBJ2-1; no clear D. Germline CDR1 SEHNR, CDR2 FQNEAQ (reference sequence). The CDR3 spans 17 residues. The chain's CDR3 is CASSPHRRSSSYNVQFF. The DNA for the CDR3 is TGTGCCAGCAGCCCTCATAGGCGTTCCAGCTCCTACAATGTGCAGTTCTTC. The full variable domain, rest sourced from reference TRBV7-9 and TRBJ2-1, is DTGVSQNPRHKITKRGQNVTFRCDPISEHNRLYWYRQTLGQGPEFLTYFQNEAQLEKSRLLSDRFSAERPKGSFSTLEIQRTEQGDSAMYLCASSPHRRSSSYNVQFFGPGTRLTVL.

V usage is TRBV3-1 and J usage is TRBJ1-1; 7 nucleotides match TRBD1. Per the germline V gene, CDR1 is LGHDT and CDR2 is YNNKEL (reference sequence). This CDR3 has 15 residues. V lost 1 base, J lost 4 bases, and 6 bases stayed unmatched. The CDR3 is CASSQGGGVGTEAFF. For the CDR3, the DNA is TGTGCCAGCAGCCAAGGAGGGGGCGTAGGCACTGAAGCTTTCTTT. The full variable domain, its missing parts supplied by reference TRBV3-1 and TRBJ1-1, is DTAVSQTPKYLVTQMGNDKSIKCEQNLGHDTMYWYKQDSKKFLKIMFSYNNKELIINETVPNRFSPKSPDKAHLNLHINSLELGDSAVYFCASSQGGGVGTEAFFGQGTRLTVV.

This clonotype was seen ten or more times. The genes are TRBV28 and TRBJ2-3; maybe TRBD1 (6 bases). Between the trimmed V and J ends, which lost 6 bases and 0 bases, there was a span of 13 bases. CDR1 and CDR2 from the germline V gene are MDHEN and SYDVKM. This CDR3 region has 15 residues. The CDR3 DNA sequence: TGTGCCAGCAGCCGTCTACAGGGAAGCACAGATACGCAGTATTTT. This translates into CASSRLQGSTDTQYF. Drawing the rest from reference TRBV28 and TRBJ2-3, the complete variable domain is DVKVTQSSRYLVKRTGEKVFLECVQDMDHENMFWYRQDPGLGLRLIYFSYDVKMKEKGDIPEGYSVSREKKERFSLILESASTNQTSMYLCASSRLQGSTDTQYFGPGTRLTVL.

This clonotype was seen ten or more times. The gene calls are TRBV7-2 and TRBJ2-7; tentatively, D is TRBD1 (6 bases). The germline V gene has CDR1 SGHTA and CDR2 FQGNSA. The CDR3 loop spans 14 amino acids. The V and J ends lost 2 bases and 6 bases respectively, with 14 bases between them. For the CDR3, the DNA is TGTGCCAGCAGCTTATTAGGCCCACAGGGCGAGCAGTACTTC. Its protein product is CASSLLGPQGEQYF.

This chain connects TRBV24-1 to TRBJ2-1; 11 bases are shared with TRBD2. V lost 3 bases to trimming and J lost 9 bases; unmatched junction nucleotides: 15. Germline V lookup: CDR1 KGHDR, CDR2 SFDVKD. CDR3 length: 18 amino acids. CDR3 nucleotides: TGTGCCACCAGTGATCCGAGAACTAGCGGGAGCTCGTTGGGTGAGCAGTTCTTC. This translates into CATSDPRTSGSSLGEQFF.

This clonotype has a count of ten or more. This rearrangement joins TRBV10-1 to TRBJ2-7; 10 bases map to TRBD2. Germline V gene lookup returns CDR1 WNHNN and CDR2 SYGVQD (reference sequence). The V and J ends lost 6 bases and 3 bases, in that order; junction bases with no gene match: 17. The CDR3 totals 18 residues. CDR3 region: CASSPGRARLAGGYEQYF. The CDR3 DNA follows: TGCGCCAGCAGCCCGGGACGAGCTCGACTAGCGGGTGGCTACGAGCAGTACTTC.

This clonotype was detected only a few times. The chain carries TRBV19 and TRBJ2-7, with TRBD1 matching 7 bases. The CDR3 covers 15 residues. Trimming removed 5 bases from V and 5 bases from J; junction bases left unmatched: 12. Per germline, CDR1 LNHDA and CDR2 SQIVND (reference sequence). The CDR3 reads CASSPTDRASNEQYF. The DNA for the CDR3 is TGTGCCAGTAGTCCCACCGACAGGGCATCGAACGAGCAGTACTTC.

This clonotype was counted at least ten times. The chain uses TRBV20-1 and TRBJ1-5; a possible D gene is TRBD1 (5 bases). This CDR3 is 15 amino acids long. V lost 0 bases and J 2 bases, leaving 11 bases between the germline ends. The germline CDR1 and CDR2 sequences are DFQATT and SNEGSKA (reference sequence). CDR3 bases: TGCAGTGCTAGAGATGTCAGGGTTCGCAATCAGCCCCAGCATTTT. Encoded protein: CSARDVRVRNQPQHF.

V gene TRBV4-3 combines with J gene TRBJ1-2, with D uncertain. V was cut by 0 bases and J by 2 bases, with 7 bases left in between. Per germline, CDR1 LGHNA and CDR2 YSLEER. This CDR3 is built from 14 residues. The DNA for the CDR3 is TGCGCCAGCAGCCAAGATCCAAGAAACTATGGCTACACCTTC. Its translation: CASSQDPRNYGYTF.

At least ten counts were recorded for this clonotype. This CDR3 reads CASSLQGGMGYTF. DNA of the CDR3: TGTGCCAGCAGTTTACAGGGAGGTATGGGCTACACCTTC. The chain uses TRBV12-3 or TRBV12-4 and TRBJ1-2; D is possibly TRBD1 (5 bases). The CDR3 covers 13 residues. V lost 2 bases and J 8 bases, leaving 12 bases between the germline ends.

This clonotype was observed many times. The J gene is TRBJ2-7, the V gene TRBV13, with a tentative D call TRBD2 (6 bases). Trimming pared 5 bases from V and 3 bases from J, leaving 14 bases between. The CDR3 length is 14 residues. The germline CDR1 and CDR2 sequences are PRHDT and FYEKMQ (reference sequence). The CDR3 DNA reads TGTGCCAGCAGCCCATGGGGGGAGAGCTACGAGCAGTACTTC. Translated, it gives CASSPWGESYEQYF.

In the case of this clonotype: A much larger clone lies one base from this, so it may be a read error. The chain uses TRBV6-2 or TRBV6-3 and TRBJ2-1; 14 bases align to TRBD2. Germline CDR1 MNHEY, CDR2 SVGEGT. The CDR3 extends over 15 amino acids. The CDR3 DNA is TGTGCCGGCAGTTACCGGACTAGCGGGGGGAATGAGCAGTTCTTC. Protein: CAGSYRTSGGNEQFF.

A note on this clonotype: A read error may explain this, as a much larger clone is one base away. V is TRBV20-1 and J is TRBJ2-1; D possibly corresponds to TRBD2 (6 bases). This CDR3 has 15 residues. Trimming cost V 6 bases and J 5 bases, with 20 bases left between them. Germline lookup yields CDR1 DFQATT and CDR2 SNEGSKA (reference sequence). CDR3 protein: CSAPRAGNRNNEQFF. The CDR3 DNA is TGCAGTGCCCCTCGGGCGGGAAATAGAAACAATGAGCAGTTCTTC.

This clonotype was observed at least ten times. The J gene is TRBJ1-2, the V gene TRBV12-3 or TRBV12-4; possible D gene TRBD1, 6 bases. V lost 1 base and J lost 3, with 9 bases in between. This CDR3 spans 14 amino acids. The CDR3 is CASSLDRVDYGYTF. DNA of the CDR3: TGTGCCAGCAGTTTAGACAGGGTGGACTATGGCTACACCTTC.

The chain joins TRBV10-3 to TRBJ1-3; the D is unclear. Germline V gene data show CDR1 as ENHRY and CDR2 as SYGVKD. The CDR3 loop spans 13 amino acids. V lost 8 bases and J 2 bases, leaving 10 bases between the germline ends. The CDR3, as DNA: TGTGCCATCGCCCCCAAAACTGGAAACACCATATATTTT. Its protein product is CAIAPKTGNTIYF.

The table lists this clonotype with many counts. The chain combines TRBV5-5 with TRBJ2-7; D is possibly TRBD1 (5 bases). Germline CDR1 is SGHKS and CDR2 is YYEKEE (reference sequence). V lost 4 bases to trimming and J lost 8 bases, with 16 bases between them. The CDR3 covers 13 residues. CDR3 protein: CASSAGQEDKQYF. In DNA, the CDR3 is TGTGCCAGCAGCGCCGGACAAGAGGATAAGCAGTACTTC. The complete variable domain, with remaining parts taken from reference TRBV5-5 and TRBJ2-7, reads DAGVTQSPTHLIKTRGQQVTLRCSPISGHKSVSWYQQVLGQGPQFIFQYYEKEERGRGNFPDRFSARQFPNYSSELNVNALLLGDSALYLCASSAGQEDKQYFGPGTRLTVT.

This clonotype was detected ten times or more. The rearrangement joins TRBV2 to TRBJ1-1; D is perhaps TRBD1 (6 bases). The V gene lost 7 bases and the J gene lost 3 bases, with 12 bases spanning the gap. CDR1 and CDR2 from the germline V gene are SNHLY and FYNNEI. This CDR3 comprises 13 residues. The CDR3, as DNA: TGTGCCAGCAAGGGGGGGTTGTACACTGAAGCTTTCTTT. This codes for CASKGGLYTEAFF.

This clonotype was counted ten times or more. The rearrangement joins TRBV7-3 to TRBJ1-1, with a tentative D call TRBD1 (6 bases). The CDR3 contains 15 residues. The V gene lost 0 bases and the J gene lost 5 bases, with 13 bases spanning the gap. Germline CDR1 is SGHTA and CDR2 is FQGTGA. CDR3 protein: CASSLTGGARTEAFF. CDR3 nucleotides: TGTGCCAGCAGCTTAACTGGGGGGGCGCGGACTGAAGCTTTCTTT.

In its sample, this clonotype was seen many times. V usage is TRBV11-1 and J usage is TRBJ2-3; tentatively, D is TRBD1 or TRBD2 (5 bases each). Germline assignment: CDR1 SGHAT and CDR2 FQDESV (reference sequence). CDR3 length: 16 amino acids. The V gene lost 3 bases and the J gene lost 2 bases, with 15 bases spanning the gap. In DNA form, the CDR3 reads TGTGCCAGCAGCTTGCTCCGGGACCAGATCACAGATACGCAGTATTTT. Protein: CASSLLRDQITDTQYF.

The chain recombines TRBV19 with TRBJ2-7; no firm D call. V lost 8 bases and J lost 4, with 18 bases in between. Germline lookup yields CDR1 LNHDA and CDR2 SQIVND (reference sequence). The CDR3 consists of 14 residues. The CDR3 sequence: CASGLATGLYEQYF. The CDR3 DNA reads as TGTGCCAGTGGTCTTGCTACGGGCCTGTACGAGCAGTACTTC.

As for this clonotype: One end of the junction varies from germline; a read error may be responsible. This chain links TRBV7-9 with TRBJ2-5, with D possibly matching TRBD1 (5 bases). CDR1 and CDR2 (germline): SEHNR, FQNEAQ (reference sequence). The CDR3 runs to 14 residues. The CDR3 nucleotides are TGCGCCAGCAGTCCCCAGGCAGGGCGGAAGACCCAGTACTTC. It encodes CASSPQAGRKTQYF.